Below, 12 T cell receptor beta chains from the same sample are listed, as sequenced in a study of regulatory T cells in long-lasting Graves disease. The sample's time point: newly diagnosed GD, antithyroid drugs for less than 3 months. Scientists built the TCR library using RNA that was extracted from PBMCs. Libraries of TCR beta came from iRepertoire HTBI primers plus Arm-PCR of CDR3 regions. One entry per CDR3 protein, called by TCRdb with MiXCR from the multiplex PCR reads. The sample lists some 340,000 distinct CDR3 sequences; over 9.5% were seen once. This sample also appeared in a second study, on T cells in Graves' hyperthyroidism and ophthalmopathy.

The sample in question was peripheral blood mononuclear cells (PBMCs), obtained at new diagnosis, from a patient treated with antithyroid drugs. All receptors come from a woman aged 18-29 years with Graves disease.

Concerning this clonotype itself: This may come from a read error, since a much larger clone is one base off. V is TRBV6-1 and J is TRBJ2-7; D is unclear. In germline, CDR1 is MNHNS, CDR2 SASEGT. The ends were cut back, 6 bases at V and 2 bases at J, with 20 bases in the middle. The CDR3 contains 16 residues. The CDR3 spells CASSSNSRGPAYEQYF. As DNA, the CDR3 is TGTGCCAGCAGCTCCAATAGCAGAGGTCCGGCCTACGAGCAGTACTTC.

The chain joins TRBV3-1 to TRBJ2-3; no clear D gene. CDR1 and CDR2 (germline): LGHDT, YNNKEL (reference sequence). The CDR3 is 13 residues long. V lost 3 bases, J lost 2 bases, and 6 bases lay in between. The chain's CDR3 is CASSHLNTDTQYF. CDR3 sequence (DNA): TGTGCCAGCAGCCATCTAAACACAGATACGCAGTATTTT.

In this sample, this clonotype turned up a few times. The V and J genes are TRBV10-3 and TRBJ2-1, with D hard to call. The CDR3 spans 12 residues. V was cut by 3 bases and J by 6 bases, with 6 bases left in between. Germline CDR1 ENHRY, CDR2 SYGVKD. Here the CDR3 reads CAISDWLNEQFF. CDR3 sequence (DNA): TGTGCCATCAGTGATTGGCTCAATGAGCAGTTCTTC.

There are a few counts of this clonotype. The chain joins TRBV5-1 to TRBJ2-5; 13 bases line up with TRBD2. J lost 3 bases, V lost 2 bases, and 4 bases had no gene match. The CDR3 is 16 amino acids. Germline assignment: CDR1 SGHRS and CDR2 YFSETQ. CDR3 DNA sequence: TGCGCCAGCAGCTTCGGACTAGCGGGAGTTGAAGAGACCCAGTACTTC. This translates into CASSFGLAGVEETQYF.

The chain combines TRBV20-1 with TRBJ2-1; D is undetermined. Looked up from germline, CDR1 is DFQATT and CDR2 is SNEGSKA (reference sequence). This CDR3 region has 13 residues. V lost 3 bases to trimming and J lost 3 bases, with 9 bases between them. The CDR3 is CSASVGYYNEQFF. The DNA for the CDR3 is TGCAGTGCTAGCGTCGGTTACTACAATGAGCAGTTCTTC.

This clonotype was picked up many times. The V gene is TRBV20-1, the J gene TRBJ2-1; 7 bases agree with TRBD2. The CDR3 has 16 amino acids. V lost 6 bases to trimming and J lost 2 bases; unmatched junction nucleotides: 13. Looked up from germline, CDR1 is DFQATT and CDR2 is SNEGSKA (reference sequence). This chain's CDR3 is CSATVKSGRAYNEQFF. The CDR3 DNA is TGCAGTGCGACCGTCAAGTCGGGGAGGGCCTACAATGAGCAGTTCTTC.

This chain joins TRBV6-4 and TRBJ2-5; TRBD2 matches 9 bases. Germline values: CDR1 MRHNA, CDR2 SNTAGT. Unmatched junction bases numbered 10, after V lost 11 bases and J lost 3 bases. This CDR3 contains 14 residues. For the CDR3, the DNA is TGTGCCTGCTGCGGACTAGCGACTAAAGAGACCCAGTACTTC. It yields the protein CACCGLATKETQYF.

This clonotype occurred many times. The V gene is TRBV11-2, the J gene TRBJ1-3; no reliable D call. V was trimmed by 3 bases and J by 4 bases, leaving 7 bases between them. Per germline, CDR1 SGHAT and CDR2 FQNNGV. This CDR3 region has 13 residues. The chain's CDR3 is CASSLGFGNTIYF. The CDR3 DNA sequence: TGTGCCAGCAGCTTGGGGTTCGGAAACACCATATATTTT.

This clonotype was detected only a few times. The chain joins TRBV7-3 to TRBJ2-1; D unresolved. Trimming removed 6 bases from V and 5 bases from J, with 8 bases in between. This CDR3 comprises 12 residues. The germline V gene has CDR1 SGHTA and CDR2 FQGTGA. As DNA, the CDR3 is TGTGCCAGCAGTCAACCGAACAATGAGCAGTTCTTC. Protein: CASSQPNNEQFF.

This clonotype was seen once. A much larger clone sits a single nucleotide away, making a read error possible. V and J are TRBV7-3 and TRBJ2-5, with 8 bases identical to TRBD2. The DNA end is more similar to TRBJ2-1, so the J call may be wrong. This CDR3 contains 15 residues. The germline CDR1 and CDR2 sequences are SGHTA and FQGTGA. In nucleotides, the CDR3 is TGTGCCAGCAGCTTCGGCGGGGGGCCAGACAATGAGCAGTTCTTC. Translating it yields CASSFGGGPDNEQFF.

This clonotype has more than one count but fewer than ten. This chain joins TRBV2 and TRBJ1-1; D is unresolved. The CDR3 runs to 16 residues. The V end was cut by 0 bases, the J end by 4 bases, with 15 bases between. The germline V gene has CDR1 SNHLY and CDR2 FYNNEI. As DNA, the CDR3 is TGTGCCAGCAGTGAAGCCGGTGGGGTAAGAAGCACTGAAGCTTTCTTT. This codes for CASSEAGGVRSTEAFF.

This clonotype was seen repeatedly, ten times or more. The chain joins TRBV12-3 or TRBV12-4 to TRBJ1-1; 7 nucleotides line up with TRBD1. V trimming: 4 bases; J trimming: 9 bases; junction bases outside the gene matches: 2. The CDR3 runs to 11 residues. CDR3 in amino acids: CASSSGQKAFF. Here the CDR3 DNA reads TGTGCCAGCAGTTCGGGACAGAAAGCTTTCTTT.